A single sample gave rise to the 14 T cell receptor beta chains below, sequenced in a study of blood T cell repertoires in COVID-19. TCRdb's copy holds only in-frame clones and misses some; the assay was immunoSEQ multiplex PCR. This table holds roughly 200,000 clones, approximately 83% found once. The specimen sequenced was peripheral blood. The receptors come from a human donor with active or convalescent COVID-19. The donor label of this sample is uncertain.

This chain joins TRBV6-5 and TRBJ1-1; D is ambiguous. This CDR3 has 12 amino acids. V shed 6 bases and J shed 1 base, with 6 bases lying between them. Germline CDR1 reads MNHEY; CDR2 reads SVGAGI. CDR3 in amino acids: CASSRQNTEAFF. The CDR3 region has the DNA TGTGCCAGCAGCCGACAGAACACTGAAGCTTTCTTT.

Here the CDR3 reads CASSLRGRESEKLFF. The CDR3 DNA follows: TGTGCCAGCAGCCTTAGGGGCAGGGAAAGTGAAAAACTGTTTTTT. The V gene is TRBV13, the J gene TRBJ1-4, with D possibly TRBD1 on 5 matching bases. CDR1 and CDR2 from the germline V gene are PRHDT and FYEKMQ (reference sequence). This CDR3 comprises 15 residues. Trimming pared 5 bases from V and 7 bases from J, leaving 17 bases between.

The CDR3 reads CASPGVGNTIYF. CDR3 in DNA: TGTGCCAGCCCAGGGGTTGGAAACACCATATATTTT. The V call is TRBV18, the J call TRBJ1-3, with D possibly matching TRBD1 (6 bases). The germline CDR1 and CDR2 sequences are KGHSH and LQKENI. V lost 8 bases, J lost 3 bases, and 8 bases lay in between. The CDR3 contains 12 residues.

The V gene is TRBV4-1, the J gene TRBJ2-7, with a tentative D call TRBD2 (7 bases). This CDR3 is 17 amino acids long. Germline V gene sequence: CDR1 MGHRA, CDR2 YSYEKL. Trimming took 1 base from V and 2 from J, leaving 18 bases between them. CDR3 protein: CASSQGRGPGPTYEQYF. Here the CDR3 DNA reads TGCGCCAGCAGCCAAGGGCGGGGGCCCGGACCCACCTACGAGCAGTACTTC.

The chain combines TRBV6-1 with TRBJ1-3; D perhaps matches TRBD1 (5 bases). The CDR3 is 16 residues long. Germline V CDR1 and CDR2: MNHNS, SASEGT. V was pared by 2 bases and J by 0 bases, with 11 bases between. CDR3: CASSERGSGSGNTIYF. Written as DNA, the CDR3 is TGTGCCAGCAGTGAAAGGGGCTCTGGCTCTGGAAACACCATATATTTT.

V gene TRBV4-1 combines with J gene TRBJ1-4; D might be TRBD1 (5 bases). The CDR3 consists of 17 residues. The germline V and J ends were trimmed by 0 bases and 2 bases, with 13 bases remaining between them. CDR1 is MGHRA and CDR2 is YSYEKL in the germline V gene. CDR3 loop: CASSQDGRGATNEKLFF. CDR3 nucleotides: TGCGCCAGCAGCCAAGACGGGCGGGGCGCTACTAATGAAAAACTGTTTTTT.

The chain combines TRBV7-8 with TRBJ1-2, with 7 bases fitting TRBD1. CDR1 and CDR2 from the germline V gene are SGHVS and FQNEAQ. J gave up 3 bases and V 2 bases, and 18 bases lay outside the gene matches. The CDR3 contains 19 residues. The CDR3 nucleotides are TGTGCCAGCAGCTTATTGGATATTGGGGACAGTAGTCGGTACTATGGCTACACCTTC. It yields the protein CASSLLDIGDSSRYYGYTF.

The chain joins TRBV3-1 (or the pseudogene TRBV3-2) to TRBJ2-3; 16 bases are shared with TRBD2. The germline gives CDR1 LGHDT, CDR2 YNNKEL (reference sequence). The CDR3 covers 19 residues. V trimming: 3 bases; J trimming: 3 bases; junction bases outside the gene matches: 9. The CDR3, as DNA: TGTGCCAGCAGCCAGATCGGGACTAGCGGGGGGGCCGGGACAGATACGCAGTATTTT. Protein product: CASSQIGTSGGAGTDTQYF.

This clone has just a few counts. The rearrangement links TRBV18 to TRBJ1-2; D remains ambiguous. The CDR3 consists of 15 residues. Trimming removed 3 bases at V and 6 bases at J, with 17 bases between. Germline V CDR1 and CDR2: KGHSH, LQKENI. This CDR3 is CASSPIYSGFDGYTF. CDR3 bases: TGTGCCAGCTCACCGATATACAGTGGGTTTGATGGCTACACCTTC.

This clone has only a few counts. The gene calls are TRBV25-1 and TRBJ1-2, with 8 bases identical to TRBD1. Trimming removed 2 bases from V and 8 bases from J; junction bases left unmatched: 10. CDR1 and CDR2 (germline): MGHDK, SYGVNS. This CDR3 region has 15 residues. DNA for the CDR3: TGTGCCAGCAGTGAAACAGGGGGACAGTCGTCGGGCTACACCTTC. Residues: CASSETGGQSSGYTF.

This clone was picked up a small number of times. This chain joins TRBV11-2 and TRBJ2-5; TRBD2 matches 9 bases. CDR1 is SGHAT and CDR2 is FQNNGV in the germline V gene. With V trimmed by 2 bases and J by 4 bases, 5 bases remained unmatched. The CDR3 contains 15 residues. CDR3: CASSLSGLALETQYF. The DNA for the CDR3 is TGTGCCAGCAGCTTATCGGGACTAGCATTAGAGACCCAGTACTTC.

V usage is TRBV7-8 and J usage is TRBJ2-7; maybe TRBD1 (6 bases). Trimming removed 2 bases at V and 4 bases at J, with 12 bases between. CDR1 and CDR2 from the germline V gene are SGHVS and FQNEAQ. CDR3 length: 14 residues. CDR3 nucleotide sequence: TGTGCCAGCAGCTTATTCAGGGGTCCATACGAGCAGTACTTC. This sequence encodes CASSLFRGPYEQYF.

The J gene is TRBJ1-5, the V gene TRBV30; D is ambiguous. Germline assignment: CDR1 GTSNPN and CDR2 SVGIG (reference sequence). The CDR3 has 13 residues. Trimming left V 1 base short and J 6 bases short, with 10 bases between. CDR3 nucleotides: TGTGCCTGGAGTGGTTCCGGAGCTCAGCCCCAGCATTTT. Translation: CAWSGSGAQPQHF.

V and J are TRBV7-9 and TRBJ1-1, with D possibly TRBD1 on 5 matching bases. Trimming pared 8 bases from V and 3 bases from J, leaving 13 bases between. This CDR3 is built from 13 residues. The germline gives CDR1 SEHNR, CDR2 FQNEAQ (reference sequence). In DNA, the CDR3 is TGTGCCAGCCTCAGGGATGGGGACACTGAAGCTTTCTTT. This codes for CASLRDGDTEAFF.